The 31 T cell receptor beta chains below all came from one sample that was sequenced in a study of CD8 T cells in ankylosing spondylitis. TCRdb called the 5' RACE reads again in MiXCR, with one record for every CDR3 protein. The repertoire includes 250,000 or so distinct CDR3 sequences, approximately 11% of them detected once, and under 8% sits in the top ten. Sequences were obtained from blood, either unsorted or a sorted T cell fraction (not recorded which). The receptors here all came from a male donor with ankylosing spondylitis or in good health (not recorded which).

This clonotype has a count of ten or more. The chain joins TRBV9 to TRBJ1-2; D is unclear. Trimming cost V 4 bases and J 4 bases, with 11 bases left between them. The length of the CDR3 is 13 residues. Germline V gene sequence: CDR1 SGDLS, CDR2 YYNGEE. CDR3 protein: CASSPSGSYGYTF. The CDR3 DNA follows: TGTGCCAGCAGCCCGTCGGGCAGCTATGGCTACACCTTC.

This clonotype turned up a few times. This rearrangement joins TRBV12-3 or TRBV12-4 to TRBJ2-7; perhaps TRBD1 as D (6 bases). V was cut by 4 bases and J by 7 bases, with 14 bases left in between. The CDR3 runs to 13 residues. In DNA form, the CDR3 reads TGTGCCAGCAGTTCCACAGGGTTCTGGGAGCAGTACTTC. Translated, it gives CASSSTGFWEQYF.

This clonotype was recorded many times. The rearrangement uses TRBV15 and TRBJ1-1; D is undetermined. Deletions cut 0 bases from V and 4 bases from J, with 12 bases between. Germline CDR1 LNHNV, CDR2 YYDKDF (reference sequence). This CDR3 region has 15 residues. DNA of the CDR3: TGTGCCACCAGCAGAGATCCAGGATCTTCCACTGAAGCTTTCTTT. Residues: CATSRDPGSSTEAFF.

This clonotype has a count of ten or more. The chain recombines TRBV20-1 with TRBJ2-7; 7 positions match TRBD2. The CDR3 has 12 residues. The germline V gene encodes CDR1 DFQATT and CDR2 SNEGSKA (reference sequence). Germline trimming cut 3 bases from V and 4 bases from J; bases unmatched to any gene: 3. CDR3 sequence (DNA): TGCAGTGCTAGGGGGGGGGTTTACGAGCAGTACTTC. It is translated as CSARGGVYEQYF.

V usage is TRBV7-2 and J usage is TRBJ2-5, with 7 bases lining up with TRBD2. Unmatched junction bases numbered 2, after V lost 1 base and J lost 9 bases. CDR3 length: 12 amino acids. Germline V CDR1 and CDR2: SGHTA, FQGNSA. The CDR3 loop is CASSLEGRAQYF. The CDR3 DNA is TGTGCCAGCAGCTTAGAAGGGAGGGCCCAGTACTTC. The variable domain in full, completed from reference TRBV7-2 and TRBJ2-5, reads GAGVSQSPSNKVTEKGKDVELRCDPISGHTALYWYRQSLGQGLEFLIYFQGNSAPDKSGLPSDRFSAERTGGSVSTLTIQRTQQEDSAVYLCASSLEGRAQYFGPGTRLLVL.

This clonotype came up a few times. The chain links TRBV7-9 to TRBJ2-5; D might be TRBD1 or TRBD2, each matching 6 bases. Germline CDR1 SEHNR, CDR2 FQNEAQ (reference sequence). The CDR3 has 16 amino acids. The ends were cut back, 5 bases at V and 5 bases at J, with 21 bases in the middle. As DNA, the CDR3 is TGTGCCAGCAGCCTATTTCCTCTGGGGGGCCGGGAGACCCAGTACTTC. As protein: CASSLFPLGGRETQYF.

The gene calls are TRBV3-1 and TRBJ2-3; TRBD2 matches at 8 bases. Unmatched junction bases numbered 3, after V lost 0 bases and J lost 4 bases. CDR1 is LGHDT and CDR2 is YNNKEL in the germline V gene (reference sequence). The CDR3 runs to 15 residues. This chain's CDR3 is CASSQEYGRADTQYF. The CDR3 region has the DNA TGTGCCAGCAGCCAAGAATACGGGAGGGCAGATACGCAGTATTTT.

In this sample, this clonotype turned up many times. The chain employs TRBV12-3 or TRBV12-4 and TRBJ2-7; 8 nucleotides line up with TRBD2. The ends lost 4 bases at V and 1 base at J; junction bases unmatched: 3. The CDR3 is made up of 14 amino acids. CDR3 in DNA: TGTGCCAGCAGTTCTCGGGGGGGGTCCTACGAGCAGTACTTC. Translation gives CASSSRGGSYEQYF.

This clonotype turned up a few times. The chain combines TRBV29-1 with TRBJ2-1, with a weak D call TRBD1 (6 bases). Germline CDR1 reads SQVTM; CDR2 reads ANQGSEA. Trimming pared 7 bases from V and 7 bases from J, leaving 14 bases between. This CDR3 has 12 residues. CDR3 sequence reads: CSARQAWNEQFF. CDR3 bases: TGCAGCGCCCGACAGGCATGGAATGAGCAGTTCTTC.

In its sample, this clonotype was seen a few times. The chain uses TRBV9 and TRBJ2-7, with 14 nucleotides matching TRBD2. The germline V gene encodes CDR1 SGDLS and CDR2 YYNGEE. This CDR3 spans 17 amino acids. V lost 2 bases and J lost 2; bases outside the gene matches: 6. As DNA, the CDR3 is TGTGCCAGCAGCGTTGGACTAGCGGGGGGCCGAGCCTACGAGCAGTACTTC. This gives the protein CASSVGLAGGRAYEQYF.

This clonotype turned up a few times. V gene TRBV9 combines with J gene TRBJ2-1, with a weak D call TRBD2 (6 bases). In germline, CDR1 is SGDLS, CDR2 YYNGEE. The CDR3 runs 14 residues. Between the trimmed V and J ends, which lost 4 bases and 7 bases, there was a span of 15 bases. Written as DNA, the CDR3 is TGTGCCAGCAGCCCCCGGGACTGGGGGAATGAGCAGTTCTTC. Translating gives CASSPRDWGNEQFF.

Many counts were recorded for this clonotype. The chain joins TRBV5-1 to TRBJ2-1, with 9 bases identical to TRBD2. The ends lost 4 bases at V and 3 bases at J; junction bases unmatched: 8. CDR1 and CDR2 (germline): SGHRS, YFSETQ. CDR3 length equals 16 residues. The CDR3 protein is CASSTTASGDYNEQFF. The DNA for the CDR3 is TGCGCCAGCAGCACAACCGCTAGCGGGGACTACAATGAGCAGTTCTTC.

The chain carries TRBV11-3 and TRBJ2-7; D is undetermined. V was clipped by 0 bases and J by 5 bases, with 8 bases between them. Looked up from germline, CDR1 is SGHNT and CDR2 is YENEEA. The CDR3 is 13 amino acids. The DNA of the CDR3 is TGTGCCAGCAGCTTAGAGGGATACAACGAGCAGTACTTC. It translates to CASSLEGYNEQYF.

In this sample, this clonotype turned up many times. The chain combines TRBV6-5 with TRBJ1-5; tentative D call: TRBD1 (5 bases). Germline V gene data show CDR1 as MNHEY and CDR2 as SVGAGI. V lost 4 bases and J lost 5, with 18 bases in between. The length of the CDR3 is 16 residues. The CDR3 DNA follows: TGTGCCAGCAGTTCCCGACAGAGGGGCGACGATCAGCCCCAGCATTTT. Translated: CASSSRQRGDDQPQHF.

Ten or more counts support this clonotype. An end of the junction differs from the germline gene, which may be a read error. The chain is built from TRBV5-1 and TRBJ1-2; D call uncertain. Germline CDR1 reads SGHRS; CDR2 reads YFSETQ. This CDR3 has 13 amino acids. CDR3 DNA: TGCGCCAGCAGGTTGGCCCGCGACTATGGCTACACCTTC. Translated: CASRLARDYGYTF.

This clonotype was seen more than once but under ten times. The chain uses TRBV20-1 and TRBJ2-1; tentatively, D is TRBD2 (7 bases). The germline gives CDR1 DFQATT, CDR2 SNEGSKA (reference sequence). This CDR3 has 17 residues. V lost 0 bases and J lost 2, with 17 bases in between. The CDR3 coding sequence is TGCAGTGCTAGAGATCTCGATGGGGGGGCCCCCTACAATGAGCAGTTCTTC. Translated, it gives CSARDLDGGAPYNEQFF.

The chain couples TRBV11-2 to TRBJ2-3, with 8 bases lining up with TRBD1. CDR3 length equals 16 residues. The V gene end was trimmed by 5 bases and the J gene end by 2 bases; junction bases not matched to a gene: 9. Germline CDR1 is SGHAT and CDR2 is FQNNGV. The CDR3: CASSAGDRGFTDTQYF. As DNA, the CDR3 is TGTGCCAGCAGCGCGGGTGACAGGGGCTTCACAGATACGCAGTATTTT. Looking up the rest from reference TRBV11-2 and TRBJ2-3 gives the full variable domain: EAGVAQSPRYKIIEKRQSVAFWCNPISGHATLYWYQQILGQGPKLLIQFQNNGVVDDSQLPKDRFSAERLKGVDSTLKIQPAKLEDSAVYLCASSAGDRGFTDTQYFGPGTRLTVL.

This clonotype was observed many times. The V call is TRBV3-1, the J call TRBJ1-5, with unresolved D. This CDR3 comprises 16 residues. The ends were cut back, 4 bases at V and 0 bases at J, with 13 bases in the middle. The germline gives CDR1 LGHDT, CDR2 YNNKEL (reference sequence). CDR3 sequence: CASSPSGDNSNQPQHF. CDR3 DNA sequence: TGTGCCAGCAGCCCTTCAGGAGATAATAGCAATCAGCCCCAGCATTTT.

This clonotype was observed at least ten times. The chain links TRBV28 to TRBJ2-7; possibly TRBD1 for D (6 bases). V was shortened by 3 bases and J by 5 bases, with 17 bases between the two germline ends. This CDR3 has 15 amino acids. Germline CDR1 MDHEN, CDR2 SYDVKM. The chain's CDR3 is CASSFLRQETDEQYF. CDR3 sequence (DNA): TGTGCCAGCAGTTTTTTGAGACAGGAGACGGACGAGCAGTACTTC.

About this clonotype: A much more abundant neighbour one base away suggests this may be a read error. V usage is TRBV4-1 and J usage is TRBJ2-7, with a weak D call TRBD2 (6 bases). The germline V gene has CDR1 MGHRA and CDR2 YSYEKL. The CDR3 length is 14 residues. This chain's CDR3 is CVSSLKEGPYEQYF. The CDR3 DNA follows: TGCGTCAGCAGTCTGAAGGAGGGGCCTTACGAGCAGTACTTC.

This clonotype came up many times. The genes are TRBV20-1 and TRBJ1-5; D is perhaps TRBD1 (5 bases). The CDR3 totals 13 residues. Germline loops: CDR1 DFQATT, CDR2 SNEGSKA (reference sequence). The germline V and J ends were trimmed by 1 base and 2 bases, with 6 bases remaining between them. The chain's CDR3 is CSARGGGNQPQHF. The CDR3 DNA follows: TGCAGTGCTAGAGGGGGGGGCAATCAGCCCCAGCATTTT.

This clonotype was counted at least ten times. The rearrangement joins TRBV12-3 or TRBV12-4 to TRBJ1-2; possible D gene TRBD1, 5 bases. V shed 1 base and J shed 4 bases, with 10 bases lying between them. This CDR3 spans 14 amino acids. The CDR3 loop reads CASSLVQGSYGYTF. The CDR3 bases are TGTGCCAGCAGTTTAGTCCAGGGCAGCTATGGCTACACCTTC.

This clonotype was found many times. J is TRBJ2-7 and V is TRBV15; D gene ambiguous. Trimming removed 2 bases at V and 2 bases at J, with 16 bases between. Germline V lookup: CDR1 LNHNV, CDR2 YYDKDF (reference sequence). The CDR3 consists of 16 residues. The CDR3 nucleotides read TGTGCCACCAGCAGACAAGACACCGGCCCGACCTACGAGCAGTACTTC. The encoded protein is CATSRQDTGPTYEQYF.

In this sample, this clonotype turned up many times. The chain is built from TRBV6-1 and TRBJ2-2, with D unresolved. V lost 7 bases, J lost 0 bases, and 9 bases lay in between. This CDR3 region has 14 residues. Germline V CDR1 and CDR2: MNHNS, SASEGT. The CDR3: CASTSRSNTGELFF. Here the CDR3 DNA reads TGTGCCAGCACCTCCCGGTCGAACACCGGGGAGCTGTTTTTT.

For this clonotype: A much larger clone lies a single base off, so this may be a read error. The chain employs TRBV6-1 and TRBJ2-7; 8 bases are a match to TRBD1. The CDR3 has 15 amino acids. Germline V gives CDR1 MNHNS, CDR2 SASEGT. CDR3 sequence: CAGSTLRQGNHEQYF. The CDR3 bases are TGTGCCGGCAGTACACTAAGACAGGGGAACCACGAGCAGTACTTC.

The genes are TRBV25-1 and TRBJ2-5; 7 bases line up with TRBD2. The ends lost 4 bases at V and 4 bases at J; junction bases unmatched: 3. CDR3 length: 13 amino acids. Per the germline V gene, CDR1 is MGHDK and CDR2 is SYGVNS. CDR3 nucleotide sequence: TGTGCCAGCAGTGGGGACTATAGAGAGACCCAGTACTTC. As protein: CASSGDYRETQYF. The whole variable domain, filled in from reference TRBV25-1 and TRBJ2-5, reads EADIYQTPRYLVIGTGKKITLECSQTMGHDKMYWYQQDPGMELHLIHYSYGVNSTEKGDLSSESTVSRIRTEHFPLTLESARPSHTSQYLCASSGDYRETQYFGPGTRLLVL.

This clonotype was seen many times. This sequence joins TRBV20-1 and TRBJ1-1; D remains unclear. This CDR3 contains 14 residues. Per the germline V gene, CDR1 is DFQATT and CDR2 is SNEGSKA (reference sequence). The ends were cut back, 0 bases at V and 0 bases at J, with 8 bases in the middle. The CDR3 coding sequence is TGCAGTGCTAGAGACCCTAGGGTGAACACTGAAGCTTTCTTT. Protein sequence: CSARDPRVNTEAFF.

This clonotype was observed at least ten times. The J gene is TRBJ2-4, the V gene TRBV29-1; D not resolved. The length of the CDR3 is 13 residues. Germline CDR1 and CDR2: SQVTM and ANQGSEA. The V gene lost 3 bases and the J gene lost 9 bases, with 15 bases spanning the gap. In nucleotides, the CDR3 is TGCAGCGTTGAGGCACAGTCATCAGGCATTCAGTACTTC. As protein: CSVEAQSSGIQYF.

V and J are TRBV2 and TRBJ2-2; D may match TRBD1 or TRBD2 (5 bases each). Germline CDR1 SNHLY, CDR2 FYNNEI. Trimming removed 5 bases at V and 7 bases at J, with 11 bases between. The CDR3 sequence is 13 residues long. The DNA of the CDR3 is TGTGCCAGCAGTCGGGACGTTGGCGGGGAGCTGTTTTTT. It codes for CASSRDVGGELFF.

This sequence joins TRBV4-1 and TRBJ1-1; D uncertain. The CDR3 sequence is 13 residues long. V was trimmed by 0 bases and J by 7 bases, leaving 9 bases between them. Germline CDR1 is MGHRA and CDR2 is YSYEKL. The CDR3 DNA reads TGCGCCAGCAGCCAAGAAAACCGGGTTGAAGCTTTCTTT. Protein product: CASSQENRVEAFF.

CDR3 sequence: CASSTLAGGTGELFF. CDR3 DNA: TGTGCCAGCAGCACACTAGCGGGGGGTACCGGGGAGCTGTTTTTT. The J gene is TRBJ2-2, the V gene TRBV5-5; 12 bases align to TRBD2. With V trimmed by 4 bases and J by 5 bases, 3 bases remained unmatched. Germline V gene lookup returns CDR1 SGHKS and CDR2 YYEKEE (reference sequence). This CDR3 is 15 amino acids long.